Each of the 27 T cell receptor beta chains below was sequenced from the same sample in a study of T cell changes during pregnancy in multiple sclerosis. Sequenced by immunoSEQ multiplex PCR; TCRdb stores in-frame clones only, minus some. The data hold tens of thousands of clones, with 80% to 90% observed a single time. Material: peripheral blood, obtained in the first trimester of pregnancy. Source of these receptors: a female donor in good health, enrolled as a control in a pregnancy study.

This chain links TRBV4-2 with TRBJ1-4, with a tentative D call TRBD1 (5 bases). V was cut by 0 bases and J by 4 bases, with 9 bases left in between. CDR3 size: 15 residues. The V gene's germline CDR1 is LGHNA and CDR2 YNFKEQ. The CDR3 region is CASSQDRGINEKLFF. The CDR3 DNA is TGTGCCAGCAGCCAAGATCGGGGGATTAATGAAAAACTGTTTTTT.

The rearrangement uses TRBV5-1 and TRBJ1-5; maybe TRBD1 (6 bases). V was cut by 2 bases and J by 7 bases, with 13 bases left in between. CDR1 is SGHRS, CDR2 YFSETQ, per germline. The CDR3 totals 14 residues. The CDR3 reads CASSFGGPEQPQHF. The CDR3 DNA follows: TGCGCCAGCAGCTTCGGGGGGCCGGAACAGCCCCAGCATTTT.

The chain combines TRBV10-3 with TRBJ1-2, with 10 bases lining up with TRBD1. V was clipped by 0 bases and J by 8 bases; unmatched bases: 3. This CDR3 region has 14 residues. Germline V gives CDR1 ENHRY, CDR2 SYGVKD. The CDR3 spells CAISESGQGDGYTF. CDR3 in DNA: TGTGCCATCAGTGAGTCCGGACAGGGGGACGGCTACACCTTC.

The chain combines TRBV7-2 with TRBJ2-7; 10 bases agree with TRBD2. This CDR3 spans 19 amino acids. Germline CDR1 and CDR2: SGHTA and FQGNSA. The V segment lost 3 bases and the J segment 3 bases; nucleotides outside the gene matches: 17. In DNA form, the CDR3 reads TGTGCCAGCAGCTTCTCCGGGACTAGCGAGGTAGTAGTCGACTACGAGCAGTACTTC. This encodes CASSFSGTSEVVVDYEQYF.

The chain joins TRBV5-1 to TRBJ1-2, with 9 bases that match TRBD1. V trimming: 4 bases; J trimming: 8 bases; junction bases outside the gene matches: 9. The germline CDR1 and CDR2 sequences are SGHRS and YFSETQ. The CDR3 contains 14 residues. CDR3 nucleotide sequence: TGCGCCAGCAGCGGTACAACAGGGGGCCGAGGCTACACCTTC. Amino acids: CASSGTTGGRGYTF.

This chain connects TRBV11-2 to TRBJ2-7; TRBD1 matches 10 bases. With V trimmed by 6 bases and J by 4 bases, 15 bases remained unmatched. The CDR3 spans 17 residues. CDR1 and CDR2 (germline): SGHAT, FQNNGV. The CDR3 coding sequence is TGTGCCAGCAGTTTACCTAGGACCGGGACAGGGGATTACGAGCAGTACTTC. Its protein is CASSLPRTGTGDYEQYF.

The rearrangement joins TRBV7-2 to TRBJ2-7; D perhaps matches TRBD2 (5 bases). CDR3 length: 11 amino acids. Germline V gene sequence: CDR1 SGHTA, CDR2 FQGNSA. The V end lost 0 bases, the J end lost 12 bases, and 9 bases lay between the germline ends. The CDR3 coding sequence is TGTGCCAGCAGCTTAGCAGGGAGCCGGTACTTC. Its translation is CASSLAGSRYF. The full variable domain, in which reference TRBV7-2 and TRBJ2-7 provide the parts outside the CDR3, is GAGVSQSPSNKVTEKGKDVELRCDPISGHTALYWYRQSLGQGLEFLIYFQGNSAPDKSGLPSDRFSAERTGGSVSTLTIQRTQQEDSAVYLCASSLAGSRYFGPGTRLTVT.

This clone occurred a few times. The rearrangement uses TRBV20-1 and TRBJ1-1; no reliable D call. V lost 6 bases and J 10 bases, leaving 15 bases between the germline ends. This CDR3 has 11 amino acids. CDR1 DFQATT and CDR2 SNEGSKA come from the germline V gene (reference sequence). The CDR3 nucleotides are TGCAGTGCCTACGTGTCATCTTCAGCTTTCTTT. Protein: CSAYVSSSAFF.

As DNA, the CDR3 is TGTGCCAGCAGTTACATTAGCGGGGGGCACAATGAGCAGTTCTTC. Protein sequence: CASSYISGGHNEQFF. V gene TRBV6-6 combines with J gene TRBJ2-1; 10 bases fit TRBD2. The CDR3 extends over 15 amino acids. The trim removed 2 bases at V and 5 bases at J, leaving 3 bases unmatched. CDR1 and CDR2 from the germline V gene are MNHNY and SVGAGI (reference sequence).

The genes are TRBV7-9 and TRBJ1-5; no definite D call. Germline assignment: CDR1 SEHNR and CDR2 FQNEAQ (reference sequence). The CDR3 sequence is 13 residues long. V gave up 2 bases and J gave up 4 bases, with 6 bases separating them. CDR3 nucleotide sequence: TGTGCCAGCAGCTTAATGGAGAATCAGCCCCAGCATTTT. Its translation: CASSLMENQPQHF.

The rearrangement joins TRBV15 to TRBJ1-2; D is possibly TRBD1 (5 bases). V lost 2 bases to trimming and J lost 1 base, with 8 bases between them. Germline lookup yields CDR1 LNHNV and CDR2 YYDKDF (reference sequence). The CDR3 covers 14 residues. CDR3 in amino acids: CATSRTTVNYGYTF. Written as DNA, the CDR3 is TGTGCCACCAGCAGAACGACAGTTAACTATGGCTACACCTTC.

The V call is TRBV19, the J call TRBJ2-5, with a possible D match to TRBD2 (6 bases). This CDR3 contains 14 residues. CDR1 and CDR2 from the germline V gene are LNHDA and SQIVND (reference sequence). The V end lost 4 bases, the J end lost 2 bases, and 11 bases lay between the germline ends. CDR3 nucleotides: TGTGCCAGTAGTACCGGGACTCCACAAGAGACCCAGTACTTC. Its protein is CASSTGTPQETQYF.

This chain uses TRBV2 with TRBJ1-2; 11 bases agree with TRBD1. Germline-derived CDR1 and CDR2 are SNHLY and FYNNEI. V lost 6 bases, J lost 5 bases, and 2 bases stayed unmatched. The CDR3 is 13 amino acids. CDR3 nucleotides: TGTGCCAGCAGGCGGGACAGGGGGTATGGCTACACCTTC. This encodes CASRRDRGYGYTF.

This clone was detected only once. The J gene is TRBJ1-2, the V gene TRBV6-6; the D is unclear. This CDR3 is built from 11 residues. Trimming stripped 5 bases from V and 4 bases from J, with 5 bases between. Germline CDR1 and CDR2: MNHNY and SVGAGI (reference sequence). The CDR3 bases are TGTGCCAGCAGTGAGGGCTATGGCTACACCTTC. Amino acids: CASSEGYGYTF.

The chain has TRBV28 and TRBJ1-4; TRBD1 might be the D (5 bases). This CDR3 has 14 amino acids. Deletions cut 6 bases from V and 7 bases from J, with 15 bases between. The germline gives CDR1 MDHEN, CDR2 SYDVKM. CDR3 loop: CASSLGGVGEKLFF. CDR3 DNA: TGTGCCAGCAGCCTAGGAGGGGTGGGTGAAAAACTGTTTTTT.

The V gene is TRBV19, the J gene TRBJ1-1; D may be TRBD1 (5 bases). This CDR3 spans 14 amino acids. V lost 3 bases, J lost 5 bases, and 13 bases lay in between. Germline CDR1 reads LNHDA; CDR2 reads SQIVND (reference sequence). The CDR3 protein is CASSIGGGRTEAFF. CDR3 bases: TGTGCCAGTAGTATTGGGGGAGGCCGGACTGAAGCTTTCTTT.

The V call is TRBV7-2, the J call TRBJ1-5; TRBD1 aligns across 8 bases. This CDR3 contains 14 residues. Per the germline V gene, CDR1 is SGHTA and CDR2 is FQGNSA. Trimming at V came to 3 bases and at J to 4 bases, leaving 2 bases not matched to a gene. The CDR3 spells CASSFRQGNQPQHF. In DNA, the CDR3 is TGTGCCAGCAGCTTCCGACAGGGGAATCAGCCCCAGCATTTT.

The V call is TRBV7-9, the J call TRBJ2-1, with D maybe TRBD2 (6 bases). Deletions cut 5 bases from V and 2 bases from J, with 16 bases between. Per germline, CDR1 SEHNR and CDR2 FQNEAQ (reference sequence). The CDR3 extends over 16 amino acids. The CDR3 region has the DNA TGTGCCAGCAGCCGCCGGGGAGGACTAACCTACAATGAGCAGTTCTTC. Translation: CASSRRGGLTYNEQFF. Filled out from reference TRBV7-9 and TRBJ2-1, the complete variable domain reads DTGVSQNPRHKITKRGQNVTFRCDPISEHNRLYWYRQTLGQGPEFLTYFQNEAQLEKSRLLSDRFSAERPKGSFSTLEIQRTEQGDSAMYLCASSRRGGLTYNEQFFGPGTRLTVL.

The chain joins TRBV5-1 to TRBJ1-2; TRBD1 matches 9 bases. The germline V gene encodes CDR1 SGHRS and CDR2 YFSETQ. The CDR3 covers 14 residues. V lost 0 bases to trimming and J lost 6 bases; unmatched junction nucleotides: 3. The CDR3 DNA is TGCGCCAGCAGCTTGGACACAGGGGGCGATGGCTACACCTTC. Its translation: CASSLDTGGDGYTF.

V and J are TRBV6-1 and TRBJ2-5, with 11 bases matching TRBD2. The V segment lost 1 base and the J segment 2 bases; nucleotides outside the gene matches: 0. The germline V gene encodes CDR1 MNHNS and CDR2 SASEGT. CDR3 length: 15 amino acids. Here the CDR3 DNA reads TGTGCCAGCAGTGAAGTAGCGGGGGGGCAAGAGACCCAGTACTTC. This encodes CASSEVAGGQETQYF.

The gene calls are TRBV2 and TRBJ1-5, with 7 bases fitting TRBD1. The CDR3 runs 15 residues. Germline lookup yields CDR1 SNHLY and CDR2 FYNNEI. V lost 7 bases and J lost 3; bases outside the gene matches: 9. CDR3 region: CASIQNRGYNQPQHF. The CDR3 DNA reads as TGTGCCAGCATACAAAACAGGGGATACAATCAGCCCCAGCATTTT.

The chain is built from TRBV19 and TRBJ1-2; D not resolved. The germline V gene has CDR1 LNHDA and CDR2 SQIVND (reference sequence). The CDR3 length is 13 residues. Trimming removed 10 bases from V and 1 base from J, with 13 bases in between. The CDR3 here is CATTRNSNYGYTF. For the CDR3, the DNA is TGTGCCACAACCAGGAACAGTAACTATGGCTACACCTTC.

CDR3: CASSREGRFYEQFF. As DNA, the CDR3 is TGCGCCAGCAGCCGGGAAGGGAGATTCTATGAGCAGTTCTTC. The chain recombines TRBV5-1 with TRBJ2-1, with D perhaps TRBD2 (5 bases). CDR1 and CDR2 from the germline V gene are SGHRS and YFSETQ. The V and J ends lost 4 bases and 8 bases respectively, with 16 bases between them. The CDR3 contains 14 residues. Variable domain in full (rest from reference TRBV5-1 and TRBJ2-1): KAGVTQTPRYLIKTRGQQVTLSCSPISGHRSVSWYQQTPGQGLQFLFEYFSETQRNKGNFPGRFSGRQFSNSRSEMNVSTLELGDSALYLCASSREGRFYEQFFGPGTRLTVL.

The chain couples TRBV5-1 to TRBJ2-3; 9 bases align to TRBD1. The CDR3 extends over 16 amino acids. V lost 0 bases and J lost 4; bases outside the gene matches: 6. Germline V gives CDR1 SGHRS, CDR2 YFSETQ. This chain's CDR3 is CASSLVTGTGPDTQYF. The CDR3 DNA reads as TGCGCCAGCAGCTTGGTGACCGGGACAGGGCCAGATACGCAGTATTTT.

About this clone: The sample has other DNA sequences that encode this CDR3 too. The chain uses TRBV15 and TRBJ2-5; D is ambiguous. The CDR3 length is 12 residues. In germline, CDR1 is LNHNV, CDR2 YYDKDF (reference sequence). Trimming stripped 0 bases from V and 4 bases from J, with 3 bases between. The DNA of the CDR3 is TGTGCCACCAGCAGAGATAGAGAGACCCAGTACTTC. Amino acid sequence: CATSRDRETQYF.

V gene TRBV7-2 combines with J gene TRBJ2-5; 8 bases are a match to TRBD2. The CDR3 extends over 13 amino acids. V gave up 9 bases and J gave up 2 bases; unmatched junction bases: 5. The germline V gene has CDR1 SGHTA and CDR2 FQGNSA. The CDR3 DNA reads as TGTGCCAGGGCTGTAGCGGGACAAGAGACCCAGTACTTC. This translates into CARAVAGQETQYF. Complete variable domain (other parts from reference TRBV7-2 and TRBJ2-5): GAGVSQSPSNKVTEKGKDVELRCDPISGHTALYWYRQSLGQGLEFLIYFQGNSAPDKSGLPSDRFSAERTGGSVSTLTIQRTQQEDSAVYLCARAVAGQETQYFGPGTRLLVL.

The chain has TRBV6-5 and TRBJ1-2; D is perhaps TRBD1 (5 bases). Germline assignment: CDR1 MNHEY and CDR2 SVGAGI. Between the trimmed V and J ends, which lost 2 bases and 8 bases, there was a span of 15 bases. This CDR3 spans 14 amino acids. CDR3 loop: CASSYRVREGGYTF. CDR3 sequence (DNA): TGTGCCAGCAGTTACCGGGTCAGGGAGGGAGGCTACACCTTC.